The 3 T cell receptor beta chains presented below share a single source sample, sequenced in a study of T cell responses to AZD1222 COVID-19 vaccine. Produced via immunoSEQ multiplex PCR; TCRdb's table is partial and in-frame only. The sample includes approximately 130,000 clones, nearly 90% of them seen just once. Material: peripheral blood, obtained 28 days after the second AZD1222 dose. The receptor set was obtained from an adult who received the AZD1222 COVID-19 vaccine.

V and J are TRBV2 and TRBJ2-7; no clear D gene. Germline CDR1 SNHLY, CDR2 FYNNEI. This CDR3 comprises 14 residues. V was trimmed by 3 bases and J by 0 bases, leaving 9 bases between them. CDR3 sequence (DNA): TGTGCCAGCAGTGACGTGACACTCTCCTACGAGCAGTACTTC. Its protein is CASSDVTLSYEQYF.

This clone was counted a single time. This chain links TRBV12-3 or TRBV12-4 with TRBJ1-2; D may be TRBD1 (5 bases). This CDR3 contains 12 residues. V lost 6 bases and J 8 bases, leaving 13 bases between the germline ends. This CDR3 reads CASRSAGGGYTF. The CDR3 coding sequence is TGTGCCAGCAGGTCCGCCGGGGGGGGCTACACCTTC.

The chain is built from TRBV20-1 and TRBJ1-1; D is unresolved. The CDR3 is made up of 14 amino acids. The V gene lost 3 bases and the J gene lost 0 bases, with 11 bases spanning the gap. Germline V lookup: CDR1 DFQATT, CDR2 SNEGSKA (reference sequence). This chain's CDR3 is CSASGGGMNTEAFF. For the CDR3, the DNA is TGCAGTGCTAGTGGAGGAGGGATGAACACTGAAGCTTTCTTT.